This T cell receptor (beta chain) originates from a study of Ad26.COV2.S vaccination and SARS-CoV-2 variants. The study, taken as a whole, reports: Recipients given vaccine exceeded placebo recipients in spike-specific TCR breadth. Vaccine and placebo groups showed comparable non-spike TCR breadth.

As concerns this clone: Its antigen is undetermined.

This CDR3 is built from 13 residues. Germline V CDR1 and CDR2: LGHDT, YNNKEL (reference sequence). V lost 4 bases and J 7 bases, leaving 13 bases between the germline ends. TCRdb's table, derived via immunoSEQ multiplex PCR, lists solely in-frame clones and lacks some. This sample carries about 94,000 clones, 82% of them seen once, and the ten largest clones take approximately 15%. This sequence joins TRBV3-1 (or the pseudogene TRBV3-2) and TRBJ1-1; D not certain. This clonotype originated in a human donor who had recovered from COVID-19. Sequenced here: peripheral blood, sampled after recovery from COVID-19. The CDR3 bases are TGTGCCAGCAGCCCCCGTTGGAGCGTTGAAGCTTTCTTT. Translated: CASSPRWSVEAFF.